The rows below give T cell receptor beta chains drawn from one sample of a study of T cells of healthy individuals. TCRdb recomputed calls from the 5' RACE reads with MiXCR, one row per CDR3 protein. The profile shows 63,000 or so distinct CDR3 sequences, 15% to 20% of them singletons. The receptors here all came from a human donor in good health. The CDR3 runs from the conserved cysteine through the conserved F or W. D genes are given only for firm matches. Clone sizes are given selectively: once, few, many, or a class where the clone is expanded.

j_call clone_size cdr3_length d_call v_call cdr3_nt cdr3_aa
TRBJ1-1 . 13 . TRBV6-1 TGTGCCAGCATTCGGCAGGGGAGGACTGAAGCTTTCTTT CASIRQGRTEAFF
TRBJ2-5 medium-sized 13 . TRBV29-1 TGCAGCGTTGAGATGACTCAACAAGAGACCCAGTACTTC CSVEMTQQETQYF
TRBJ1-2 . 15 TRBD1 TRBV5-4 TGTGCCAGCAGCGGCCGCACAGGGGCTAACTATGGCTACACCTTC CASSGRTGANYGYTF
TRBJ2-2 medium-sized 15 TRBD2 TRBV6-4 TGTGCCAGCAGTGAGACTAGCGGGAACACCGGGGAGCTGTTTTTT CASSETSGNTGELFF
TRBJ2-1 many 15 TRBD1 TRBV20-1 TGCAGTGCTACCGACAGGGGGCTAGTTAGGAATGAGCAGTTCTTC CSATDRGLVRNEQFF
TRBJ2-2 . 15 . TRBV20-1 TGCAGTGCAAACAGGGATAACGCGAACACCGGGGAGCTGTTTTTT CSANRDNANTGELFF
TRBJ2-2 few 15 . TRBV20-1 TGCAGTGCTTCCTGGGGGGGCGGGTTATCCGGGGAGCTGTTTTTT CSASWGGGLSGELFF
TRBJ2-1 . 14 TRBD2 TRBV5-1 TGCGCCAGCAGCGCCCCGGGGGGAGGGAATGAGCAGTTCTTC CASSAPGGGNEQFF
TRBJ2-5 . 16 . TRBV5-1 TGCGCCAGCAGCTTGGTGGGGGAGAGACTCCAGGTGACCCAGTACTTC CASSLVGERLQVTQYF
TRBJ2-4 many 12 . TRBV12-5 TGTGCTAGTGGCGGGACAAGTGGCATTCAGTACTTC CASGGTSGIQYF
TRBJ2-7 medium-sized 15 TRBD2 TRBV20-1 TGCAGTGCCCGGGGGGAGCGGGAGGGCCGGTACGAGCAGTACTTC CSARGEREGRYEQYF
TRBJ2-7 few 15 . TRBV28 TGTGCCGCCCCCCCAGCCACATTGGTTAACTACGAGCAGTACTTC CAAPPATLVNYEQYF
TRBJ2-5 . 13 . TRBV18 TGTGCCAGCTCACCAGGACACCAAGAGACCCAGTACTTC CASSPGHQETQYF
TRBJ2-3 . 15 . TRBV7-9 TGTGCCAGCAGCTTACCTCTTCTTAGCACAGATACGCAGTATTTT CASSLPLLSTDTQYF
TRBJ2-3 . 17 TRBD2 TRBV5-1 TGCGCCAGCAGCTTGGAATTAGCGGGGGGGAGCACAGATACGCAGTATTTT CASSLELAGGSTDTQYF
TRBJ2-1 . 17 TRBD2 TRBV28 TGTGCCAGCAGTGCATCCTCTTTAGCGGGGGACTACAATGAGCAGTTCTTC CASSASSLAGDYNEQFF
TRBJ2-3 . 10 . TRBV6-8 TGTGCCAGCAGTTTTTATACGCAGTATTTT CASSFYTQYF
TRBJ2-7 many 15 TRBD1 TRBV7-9 TGTGCCAGCAGCTCCCTTTGGAGACAGGGCAGCGAGCAGTACTTC CASSSLWRQGSEQYF
TRBJ2-5 . 16 . TRBV3-1 TGTGCCAGCAGTTTTCTCGGACGTACCTCCTGGGAGACCCAGTACTTC CASSFLGRTSWETQYF
TRBJ2-1 . 16 TRBD1 TRBV20-1 TGCAGTGCTAGAGGTGGGGACAGGGGGCGCAATGGTGAGCAGTTCTTC CSARGGDRGRNGEQFF
TRBJ1-2 . 19 . TRBV28 TGTGCCTGCTCGGCCTTCTCCGCTCTCCGGGGGCTTGCTAACTATGGCTACACCTTC CACSAFSALRGLANYGYTF
TRBJ2-1 . 12 . TRBV5-6 TGTGCCAGCATCAATCCCCACAATGAGCAGTTCTTC CASINPHNEQFF
TRBJ2-7 once 14 . TRBV5-1 TGCGCCAGCAGCTTGGAAGGACCCCCCTACGAGCAGTACTTC CASSLEGPPYEQYF
TRBJ2-3 many 15 . TRBV7-2 TGTGCCAGCAGCGCTCAAGGGATAAGGGGAGATACGCAGTATTTT CASSAQGIRGDTQYF
TRBJ2-3 many 14 . TRBV7-9 TGTGCCAGCAGCCTCCGAGGGGCCACAGATACGCAGTATTTT CASSLRGATDTQYF
TRBJ1-1 many 15 . TRBV29-1 TGCAGCGTTGAAGTTAGCGGGACATCGAACACTGAAGCTTTCTTT CSVEVSGTSNTEAFF
TRBJ2-3 few 17 . TRBV10-3 TGTGCCATCAGCCGCACCCCCGGGACCGGCCACGTGGATACGCAGTATTTT CAISRTPGTGHVDTQYF
TRBJ2-1 . 12 TRBD1 TRBV28 TGTGCCACTGGACAGGTGTACAATGAGCAGTTCTTC CATGQVYNEQFF
TRBJ1-1 few 16 TRBD1 TRBV9 TGTGCCAGCAGCGTAGAAGGGGGCCTGGGAGACACTGAAGCTTTCTTT CASSVEGGLGDTEAFF
TRBJ2-5 . 14 TRBD2 TRBV28 TGTGCCAGCAGTGAAGGTGGACTAGTGCAGAGCCAGTACTTC CASSEGGLVQSQYF
TRBJ2-3 many 13 . TRBV5-6 TGTGCCAGCAGCTTCGGTTTCACAGATACGCAGTATTTT CASSFGFTDTQYF
TRBJ1-1 many 15 TRBD1 TRBV9 TGTGCCAGCAGCGTCCTGGGACAGGGGGCGGCTGAAGCTTTCTTT CASSVLGQGAAEAFF
TRBJ2-1 many 14 . TRBV5-6 TGTGCCAGCAGCTTGGGACTAGGAAACAATGAGCAGTTCTTC CASSLGLGNNEQFF
TRBJ1-1 few 13 . TRBV25-1 TGTGCCAGCAGTGAATCTTGGGGTACTGAAGCTTTCTTT CASSESWGTEAFF
TRBJ2-2 many 14 . TRBV20-1 TGCAGTGCTAGAGAAGGGGGGGCGCTGGGGGAGCTGTTTTTT CSAREGGALGELFF
TRBJ2-5 few 13 TRBD1 TRBV20-1 TGCAGTGCTTCGACAGGGATTCAGGAGACCCAGTACTTC CSASTGIQETQYF
TRBJ2-3 many 15 TRBD2 TRBV12-3/TRBV12-4 TGTGCCAGCAGCCCTAGCGGATCTAGCACAGATACGCAGTATTTT CASSPSGSSTDTQYF
TRBJ1-6 many 16 . TRBV4-1 TGCGCCAGCAGCCAAGACTTGCCAGGGCGTAACTCACCCCTCCACTTT CASSQDLPGRNSPLHF
TRBJ1-4 few 14 . TRBV28 TGTGCCAGCACCCCCGGGCGGATCGGGGAAAAACTGTTTTTT CASTPGRIGEKLFF
TRBJ1-6 many 14 . TRBV20-1 TGCAGTGCTAGCTTCAGCTTTCGAGATTCACCCCTCCACTTT CSASFSFRDSPLHF
TRBJ2-5 many 15 TRBD2 TRBV29-1 TGCAGCGTTGGCGGGGGACTAGCGGAACAAGAGACCCAGTACTTC CSVGGGLAEQETQYF
TRBJ2-7 . 15 TRBD2 TRBV7-9 TGTGCCAGCAGCTTACTCCTAGCGGGAGAGGACGAGCAGTACTTC CASSLLLAGEDEQYF
TRBJ2-7 . 16 . TRBV5-6 TGTGCCAGCAGCTTCACGACCGGGAGACTTTTTGACGAGCAGTACTTC CASSFTTGRLFDEQYF
TRBJ2-6 . 18 . TRBV5-1 TGCGCCAGCAGCTTGGGAGAGACAGGTAGCTCTGGGGCCAACGTCCTGACTTTC CASSLGETGSSGANVLTF
TRBJ2-1 . 14 . TRBV12-3/TRBV12-4 TGTGCCAGCAGTTTAGGGAGACTACAGGGTGAGCAGTTCTTC CASSLGRLQGEQFF
TRBJ1-1 many 15 TRBD1 TRBV20-1 TGCAGTGCTAGAGTGGCAGGGGGCTTGAACACTGAAGCTTTCTTT CSARVAGGLNTEAFF
TRBJ2-2 many 15 . TRBV28 TGTGCCAGCAGTTTGGGCAGGGCGGGAACCGGGGAGCTGTTTTTT CASSLGRAGTGELFF